This record looks at one T cell receptor beta chain sequence and its context. Its binding antigen is unknown. No clone much larger than this one lies a single base away; base qualities are absent. From its cysteine to its phenylalanine, the CDR3 spans 10 amino acids. The only DNA kept is the CDR3, 30 bases in frame from the first base. Relative to germline, V is 5 bases shorter and J is 7 bases shorter, with 7 bases between their ends. According to the germline V gene (reference sequence), CDR1 reads DFQATT and CDR2 reads SNEGSKA. This sample is part of a study of blood T cell repertoires in COVID-19 (dated by TCRdb to the early 2020s). Looking at the study overall: Samples from collaborators originated in the United States, Italy and Spain and spanned both the acute and convalescent phases of COVID-19. The prospective study material was composed of cDNA or gDNA derived from T cells, B-cell-depleted T cells, or PBMCs. The dataset comprised deeply sampled blood TCRbeta repertoires from subjects exposed to, actively infected with, or recovered from COVID-19. The repertoires were released in a freely available public database meant as a resource for research on the immune response to SARS-CoV-2. Samples came from the ongoing ImmuneRACE study (first 160 participants) plus 1,254 subjects from 6 global collaborators. Sample metadata almost always included a de-identified subject ID, COVID-19 status, age in years and sex. Where HLA class I and class II types were available, the types were taken from metadata supplied by the sample provider, not from assay-based typing.

Collaborating institutions collected whole blood in K2EDTA tubes following their own protocols. For TCRbeta analysis, collaborators shipped samples in one of three forms: frozen whole blood, isolated PBMCs, or DNA extracted from either of those sample types. The full study reports these points: The amount of clinical and demographic metadata varied by source and participant and was provided uncurated.

The immunoSEQ Assay, a bias-controlled multiplex PCR, was used to amplify TCRbeta CDR3 regions from genomic DNA. In the source study's methods: The number of nucleated cells in each sample was estimated by amplification of reference gene primers within the assay. To quantify the absolute abundance of each unique TCRbeta CDR3 rearrangement, sequence reads were collapsed and filtered. For each sample, productive Simpson clonality was calculated as the square root of Simpson's diversity index over productive rearrangements. TCRdb retrieved this table from immuneACCESS and kept in-frame rearrangements only. Not all clones are present; in checked studies, unresolved V genes account for under half, and no reason is known for the remainder. D and trimming were read from the DNA, whereas the V and J calls and clone size are those reported in that table. Present in this sample are around 160,000 clones, 81% of which were seen just once. Jointly, the top ten make up around 10% of the sample.

Sequenced material: peripheral blood. The chain joins TRBV20-1 to TRBJ2-3; the D gene assignment is ambiguous. This receptor was obtained from a man aged 55 to 70 with active or convalescent COVID-19. The CDR3 here reads CSADLNTQYF. The nucleotide sequence is given as TGCAGTGCTGACTTGAATACGCAGTATTTT.